This entry lists 3 T cell receptor beta chains sequenced from one sample in a study of blood T cell repertoires in COVID-19. Clones were sequenced by immunoSEQ multiplex PCR, and TCRdb holds only the in-frame ones, with some missing. The sample contains a few hundred thousand clones, around 83% of which appear only once. Specimen: peripheral blood. These receptor sequences come from a woman in her forties or fifties with acute or convalescent COVID-19.

This clone was counted once. The rearrangement joins TRBV25-1 to TRBJ2-2; D perhaps matches TRBD2 (6 bases). V lost 7 bases, J lost 0 bases, and 9 bases lay in between. The CDR3 contains 14 residues. Germline V gene lookup returns CDR1 MGHDK and CDR2 SYGVNS. CDR3 nucleotide sequence: TGTGCCAGCAAGGCGGGGACGAACACCGGGGAGCTGTTTTTT. It codes for CASKAGTNTGELFF.

This clone was found once. This chain links TRBV7-9 with TRBJ1-1; TRBD1 is a possible D gene (5 bases). The length of the CDR3 is 11 residues. The V end was cut by 2 bases, the J end by 7 bases, with 5 bases between. Germline CDR1 reads SEHNR; CDR2 reads FQNEAQ (reference sequence). For the CDR3, the DNA is TGTGCCAGCAGCTTAAGGGGTGAAGCTTTCTTT. Translating gives CASSLRGEAFF.

The genes are TRBV10-3 and TRBJ2-7; TRBD2 agrees at 7 bases. In germline, CDR1 is ENHRY, CDR2 SYGVKD. Trimming removed 0 bases from V and 4 bases from J; junction bases left unmatched: 6. The CDR3 has 15 residues. As DNA, the CDR3 is TGTGCCATCAGTGAGTCAACCGGGAGGAAATACGAGCAGTACTTC. This translates into CAISESTGRKYEQYF.